This T cell receptor beta chain was recovered during a study of blood T cell repertoires in COVID-19. Clones were sequenced by immunoSEQ multiplex PCR, and TCRdb holds only the in-frame ones, with some missing. The top ten clones hold 0.6% of a sample with 450,000 or so clones, about 92% of them seen once. Participants' reported clinical history set cohort assignment. Cohort 3 recovery required two negative PCRs, clearance, or symptom resolution. The clonotype originates from a man younger than 35 who had recovered from COVID-19. Sequencing input: PBMCs or T cells enriched from blood (not recorded which).

CDR3: CASSLSGGGGDTQYF. The DNA for the CDR3 is TGTGCCAGCAGTCTGAGCGGGGGTGGAGGGGATACGCAGTATTTT. The chain joins TRBV2 to TRBJ2-3; 8 nucleotides line up with TRBD2. The CDR3 length is 15 residues. J lost 6 bases, V lost 5 bases, and 10 bases had no gene match. Germline V lookup: CDR1 SNHLY, CDR2 FYNNEI.